The T cell receptor beta chain described here comes from a study of blood T cells in healthy people across ages. General study points: Estimates of total diversity, which came from one million sequenced T cells, were considered to be underestimates.

The CDR3 totals 13 residues. The V end was cut by 1 base, the J end by 10 bases, with 11 bases between. Germline V lookup: CDR1 MNHNS, CDR2 SASEGT. There were healthy Caucasian individuals from Russia, aged about 6 to 100, serving as donors. Combining a sample-barcoded 5' primer with a J-beta primer mix, a second PCR ran for about 6 to 12 cycles. The template-switch adaptor, which had 12 random nucleotides, put a tag on each cDNA molecule. TCRdb reprocessed the 5' RACE reads with MiXCR, giving one entry per CDR3 protein. The table has about 970,000 distinct CDR3 sequences, 45% to 60% seen once. Of note for this clonotype: Its specificity is not known.

The V and J genes are TRBV6-1 and TRBJ2-1; D is undetermined. The source is a woman aged 60-70 years in good health. The specimen sequenced was blood. The CDR3 DNA follows: TGTGCCAGCAGTGAAGAATTAACGTGGGAGCAGTTCTTC. Translation gives CASSEELTWEQFF.